This passage covers 11 T cell receptor beta chains from one sample sequenced in a study of radiotherapy plus CTLA-4 blockade in lung cancer. Assay: immunoSEQ multiplex PCR; the TCRdb copy retains only in-frame clones and omits some. The sample contains some 66,000 clones, under 85% of which appear only once. This sample comprised peripheral blood, obtained from a patient treated with radiotherapy plus ipilimumab. The receptors originated from a human donor with non-small cell lung cancer who had a partial response to radiotherapy plus ipilimumab.

The count of this clone is one. V usage is TRBV12-2 and J usage is TRBJ1-5; the table gives TRBD1 as D, unverified against the DNA. TRBV12-2 is classified as a pseudogene. This CDR3 contains 15 residues. CDR3 in DNA: TGTGCAAGTCGCCCGCGGACAGGGGTTGGTCAGCCCCAGCATTTT. Translated, it gives CASRPRTGVGQPQHF.

This chain uses TRBV11-2 with TRBJ2-1; 9 bases are shared with TRBD2. With V trimmed by 1 base and J by 7 bases, 8 bases remained unmatched. This CDR3 is 16 amino acids long. Per germline, CDR1 SGHAT and CDR2 FQNNGV. Here the CDR3 DNA reads TGTGCCAGCAGCTTAGGTGGTAGCGGGAGAGGTAATGAGCAGTTCTTC. Its translation: CASSLGGSGRGNEQFF.

In nucleotides, the CDR3 is TGTGCCACCCGAGCCAGGGAGGAGGATCAGCCCCAGCATTTT. It yields the protein CATRAREEDQPQHF. V usage is TRBV10-3 and J usage is TRBJ1-5; TRBD1 might be the D (5 bases). Trimming removed 10 bases at V and 5 bases at J, with 18 bases between. This CDR3 spans 14 amino acids. CDR1 ENHRY and CDR2 SYGVKD come from the germline V gene.

V gene TRBV29-1 combines with J gene TRBJ1-2; 10 bases map to TRBD1. Germline lookup yields CDR1 SQVTM and CDR2 ANQGSEA. Unmatched junction bases numbered 7, after V lost 7 bases and J lost 5 bases. This CDR3 comprises 13 residues. The CDR3 here is CSATPGQGYGYTF. DNA for the CDR3: TGCAGCGCCACGCCGGGACAGGGGTATGGCTACACCTTC.

This clone was observed once. CDR3 bases: TGTGCCAGCAGTCCCCTGAGAAGACAGGGTAATAGCAATCAGCCCCAGCATTTT. Amino acids: CASSPLRRQGNSNQPQHF. The V call is TRBV28, the J call TRBJ1-5, with TRBD1 matching over 7 bases. The CDR3 has 18 amino acids. The J segment lost 0 bases and the V segment lost 5 bases, leaving 13 bases of the junction unmatched. From germline, CDR1 is MDHEN and CDR2 SYDVKM.

The CDR3 nucleotides read TGTGCCAGCAGCTTACGTAGCCAAGCCTACGAGCAGTACTTC. Its translation is CASSLRSQAYEQYF. The chain carries TRBV11-2 and TRBJ2-7; unclear D gene. Germline CDR1 and CDR2: SGHAT and FQNNGV. Trimming cost V 2 bases and J 2 bases, with 10 bases left between them. This CDR3 contains 14 residues. The full variable domain, completed using reference TRBV11-2 and TRBJ2-7, is EAGVAQSPRYKIIEKRQSVAFWCNPISGHATLYWYQQILGQGPKLLIQFQNNGVVDDSQLPKDRFSAERLKGVDSTLKIQPAKLEDSAVYLCASSLRSQAYEQYFGPGTRLTVT.

The chain is built from TRBV12-2 and TRBJ2-1; the table's D gene call, TRBD2, was not cross checked with the DNA. TRBV12-2 is termed a pseudogene. The CDR3 extends over 22 amino acids. The CDR3 reads CASRLGFPLGACIAQQRNEQFF. The CDR3 nucleotides read TGTGCAAGTCGCTTAGGTTTTCCACTAGGCGCCTGCATTGCTCAACAAAGGAATGAGCAGTTCTTC.

The J gene is TRBJ2-3, the V gene TRBV5-1, with 8 positions matching TRBD1. This CDR3 region has 15 residues. J lost 1 base, V lost 2 bases, and 3 bases had no gene match. The V gene's germline CDR1 is SGHRS and CDR2 YFSETQ. The CDR3 bases are TGCGCCAGCAGCTTAGGACAGGGAGGCACAGATACGCAGTATTTT. This codes for CASSLGQGGTDTQYF.

V is TRBV1 and J is TRBJ2-7; TRBD2 was called by the table and not checked on the DNA. TRBV1 is annotated as a pseudogene. The CDR3 consists of 16 residues. The chain's CDR3 is CTSSPTSGRAGYEQYF. CDR3 nucleotides: TGCACCAGCAGCCCCACTAGCGGGAGGGCCGGATACGAGCAGTACTTC.

This sequence joins TRBV7-6 and TRBJ2-1; 7 positions match TRBD2. J lost 9 bases, V lost 2 bases, and 7 bases had no gene match. CDR1 SGHVS and CDR2 FNYEAQ come from the germline V gene. There are 14 residues in the CDR3. The CDR3 here is CASSLSSGTGEQFF. The CDR3 DNA reads as TGTGCCAGCAGCTTATCGAGCGGGACTGGTGAGCAGTTCTTC.

The gene calls are TRBV6-4 and TRBJ2-2; no clear D gene. Trimming pared 7 bases from V and 2 bases from J, leaving 5 bases between. The CDR3 totals 12 residues. Germline CDR1 reads MRHNA; CDR2 reads SNTAGT. In nucleotides, the CDR3 is TGTGCCAGCAACAGCAACACCGGGGAGCTGTTTTTT. Protein: CASNSNTGELFF.